A single sample is the source of the 31 T cell receptor beta chains below, sequenced in a study of identical twins. TCRdb fed the 5' RACE reads into MiXCR, producing one record per CDR3 protein. The table has more than 1.5 million distinct CDR3 sequences, about 32% seen once. The sample consisted of cord blood. The receptors originated from a newborn girl in good health.

The chain combines TRBV6-1 with TRBJ2-1, with TRBD2 matching 13 bases. The germline gives CDR1 MNHNS, CDR2 SASEGT. The CDR3 totals 19 residues. Trimming took 7 bases from V and 3 from J; bases not matched to a gene: 15. The CDR3 sequence: CASIKGSGLAGTLYNEQFF. The CDR3 DNA sequence: TGTGCCAGCATAAAGGGGTCGGGACTAGCGGGAACCCTCTACAATGAGCAGTTCTTC.

The chain combines TRBV29-1 with TRBJ2-3; 10 positions match TRBD1. The CDR3 length is 14 residues. The V gene's germline CDR1 is SQVTM and CDR2 ANQGSEA. The V segment lost 8 bases and the J segment 2 bases; nucleotides outside the gene matches: 7. CDR3 coding DNA: TGCAGCATGCCGGGGACAGGGGTCACAGATACGCAGTATTTT. Its protein product is CSMPGTGVTDTQYF.

This chain uses TRBV20-1 with TRBJ2-7; TRBD2 matches 9 bases. Unmatched junction bases numbered 15, after V lost 5 bases and J lost 7 bases. Germline assignment: CDR1 DFQATT and CDR2 SNEGSKA (reference sequence). The CDR3 extends over 15 amino acids. CDR3 sequence: CSAPKLAGSYNEQYF. In nucleotides, the CDR3 is TGCAGTGCTCCGAAACTAGCGGGCTCCTACAATGAGCAGTACTTC.

Of note for this clonotype: A much more abundant neighbour one base away suggests this may be a read error. V is TRBV7-9 and J is TRBJ2-3; either TRBD1 or TRBD2 may fit D (5 bases each). With 5 bases removed from V and 4 bases from J, the gap between germline ends came to 10 bases. Germline CDR1 reads SEHNR; CDR2 reads FQNEAQ (reference sequence). The CDR3 covers 13 residues. CDR3 coding DNA: TGTGCCAGCAGCGAGGGGTTCGCAGATACGCAGTATTTT. Protein sequence: CASSEGFADTQYF.

The CDR3 sequence is CASIREAASSYNSPLHF. The CDR3 nucleotides are TGTGCCAGCATTCGGGAGGCTGCAAGCTCCTATAATTCACCCCTCCACTTT. The V call is TRBV12-3 or TRBV12-4, the J call TRBJ1-6; D is undetermined. The V end was cut by 7 bases, the J end by 0 bases, with 16 bases between. The CDR3 totals 17 residues.

This clonotype was detected many times. The chain combines TRBV7-8 with TRBJ1-2, with no clear D. V was pared by 2 bases and J by 2 bases, with 9 bases between. Germline V gene sequence: CDR1 SGHVS, CDR2 FQNEAQ. This CDR3 has 14 residues. CDR3 DNA: TGTGCCAGCAGCTTAAGTTCGAGAAACTATGGCTACACCTTC. Translating it yields CASSLSSRNYGYTF.

The V call is TRBV28, the J call TRBJ2-1, with a weak D call TRBD1 (5 bases). The J call is uncertain, as TRBJ2-7 better fits the DNA end. The CDR3 sequence is 15 residues long. CDR1 MDHEN and CDR2 SYDVKM come from the germline V gene. CDR3 sequence: CASSRTYSMSNEQYF. The CDR3 DNA follows: TGTGCCAGCAGCCGGACATACTCAATGAGCAATGAGCAGTACTTC.

The chain combines TRBV5-1 with TRBJ2-7; either TRBD1 or TRBD2 may fit D (5 bases each). V gave up 0 bases and J gave up 0 bases, with 13 bases separating them. CDR3 length: 16 residues. Per the germline V gene, CDR1 is SGHRS and CDR2 is YFSETQ. The DNA for the CDR3 is TGCGCCAGCAGCTTGGTCACCGGGGACCTCTCCTACGAGCAGTACTTC. This codes for CASSLVTGDLSYEQYF.

The sample holds a few counts of this clonotype. V usage is TRBV6-1 and J usage is TRBJ1-2; D call uncertain. The CDR3 loop spans 13 amino acids. The germline CDR1 and CDR2 sequences are MNHNS and SASEGT. Trimming stripped 2 bases from V and 3 bases from J, with 7 bases between. The CDR3 DNA reads TGTGCCAGCAGTGAACAGCGGGACTATGGCTACACCTTC. Encoded protein: CASSEQRDYGYTF.

V is TRBV7-9 and J is TRBJ2-4; the D is unclear. The last part of the DNA fits TRBJ2-5 better; the J call may be wrong. CDR3 size: 16 residues. CDR1 is SEHNR, CDR2 FQNEAQ, per germline (reference sequence). The CDR3 is CASSFRIPQYKETQYF. CDR3 DNA sequence: TGTGCCAGCAGCTTCCGGATCCCACAGTACAAAGAGACCCAGTACTTC.

In its sample, this clonotype was seen a few times. V and J are TRBV14 and TRBJ2-1; 8 bases agree with TRBD1. Trimming cost V 3 bases and J 0 bases; bases outside gene matches: 4. Germline loops: CDR1 SGHDN, CDR2 FVKESK. This CDR3 comprises 16 residues. CDR3 region: CASSQDRVSSYNEQFF. CDR3 in DNA: TGTGCCAGCAGCCAGGACAGGGTAAGCTCCTACAATGAGCAGTTCTTC.

The rearrangement joins TRBV25-1 to TRBJ2-3; 8 bases agree with TRBD2. Germline trimming cut 2 bases from V and 4 bases from J; bases unmatched to any gene: 11. The CDR3 is made up of 17 amino acids. Germline V lookup: CDR1 MGHDK, CDR2 SYGVNS. The CDR3 nucleotides read TGTGCCAGCAGTGAAGCGGGAAGCGGGAGTTGGGCAGATACGCAGTATTTT. Translating it yields CASSEAGSGSWADTQYF.

This rearrangement joins TRBV20-1 to TRBJ1-1, with D possibly matching TRBD1 (6 bases). V shed 6 bases and J shed 0 bases, with 17 bases lying between them. CDR1 DFQATT and CDR2 SNEGSKA come from the germline V gene (reference sequence). This CDR3 is 15 amino acids long. The CDR3 reads CSARNSRTVNTEAFF. CDR3 coding DNA: TGCAGTGCCCGTAATTCCCGGACAGTGAACACTGAAGCTTTCTTT.

The table lists this clonotype with a few counts. The chain is built from TRBV7-9 and TRBJ2-1, with D unresolved. Germline V gives CDR1 SEHNR, CDR2 FQNEAQ (reference sequence). The CDR3 loop spans 15 amino acids. The V gene lost 2 bases and the J gene lost 6 bases, with 14 bases spanning the gap. In nucleotides, the CDR3 is TGTGCCAGCAGCTTATTCCAAGTGGACCCCAATGAGCAGTTCTTC. Amino acids: CASSLFQVDPNEQFF.

This clonotype came up a few times. V gene TRBV5-6 combines with J gene TRBJ2-1, with 11 bases fitting TRBD2. Germline V gives CDR1 SGHDT, CDR2 YYEEEE. The CDR3 is 17 amino acids. J gave up 6 bases and V 3 bases, and 11 bases lay outside the gene matches. Written as DNA, the CDR3 is TGTGCCAGCAGCTCCACCTTAGCGGGGGGGCCGGGCAATGAGCAGTTCTTC. Translating it yields CASSSTLAGGPGNEQFF.

The V call is TRBV5-6, the J call TRBJ2-7; no definite D call. V was trimmed by 0 bases and J by 2 bases, leaving 12 bases between them. Germline lookup yields CDR1 SGHDT and CDR2 YYEEEE. The CDR3 is made up of 15 amino acids. The DNA for the CDR3 is TGTGCCAGCAGCTTGGTCGGAGCTTCGGCCTACGAGCAGTACTTC. This encodes CASSLVGASAYEQYF.

This clonotype was seen a handful of times. The chain couples TRBV14 to TRBJ2-1; D is perhaps TRBD1 (5 bases). Trimming left V 5 bases short and J 9 bases short, with 8 bases between. The CDR3 runs 11 residues. In germline, CDR1 is SGHDN, CDR2 FVKESK. CDR3: CASSRGFEQFF. The CDR3 nucleotides are TGTGCCAGCAGCAGGGGATTTGAGCAGTTCTTC.

This clonotype has a handful of counts. The chain is built from TRBV4-1 and TRBJ2-3; TRBD2 agrees at 9 bases. V shed 1 base, J shed 4 bases, and the junction held 3 bases outside the gene matches. Germline V lookup: CDR1 MGHRA, CDR2 YSYEKL. The CDR3 has 15 residues. CDR3 sequence: CASSQVAGAPDTQYF. CDR3 DNA: TGCGCCAGCAGCCAAGTAGCGGGAGCCCCAGATACGCAGTATTTT.

This chain uses TRBV4-2 with TRBJ2-5; a possible D gene is TRBD2 (6 bases). The ends were cut back, 1 base at V and 5 bases at J, with 14 bases in the middle. The CDR3 contains 15 residues. CDR1 and CDR2 (germline): LGHNA, YNFKEQ. The CDR3 nucleotides read TGTGCCAGCAGCCAAGTAGCGGACCCGAGGGAGACCCAGTACTTC. Its translation: CASSQVADPRETQYF.

This clonotype was observed many times. A junction boundary mismatches the germline segment, possibly from a read error. The chain has TRBV4-1 and TRBJ2-4; D gene uncertain. Germline CDR1 and CDR2: MGHRA and YSYEKL. The CDR3 is 11 residues long. The DNA for the CDR3 is TGTGCCAGCAGCCAAGAAAACATTCAGTACTTC. Translation: CASSQENIQYF.

The genes are TRBV24-1 and TRBJ1-1; D is unresolved. Germline CDR1 is KGHDR and CDR2 is SFDVKD. V was trimmed by 3 bases and J by 0 bases, leaving 4 bases between them. This CDR3 is 13 amino acids long. CDR3 residues: CATSDGLNTEAFF. The DNA of the CDR3 is TGTGCCACCAGTGATGGGTTGAACACTGAAGCTTTCTTT.

This clonotype has more than one count but fewer than ten. V usage is TRBV3-1 and J usage is TRBJ1-1; no clear D gene. CDR1 is LGHDT, CDR2 YNNKEL, per germline (reference sequence). The CDR3 contains 14 residues. Trimming shortened V by 2 bases and J by 6 bases, and 13 bases separated the two germline ends. Here the CDR3 DNA reads TGTGCCAGCAGCCAAATAGGTTGGGGTTCTGAAGCTTTCTTT. This translates into CASSQIGWGSEAFF.

V usage is TRBV12-3 or TRBV12-4 and J usage is TRBJ1-5, with D perhaps TRBD1 (5 bases). The CDR3 loop spans 14 amino acids. Between the trimmed V and J ends, which lost 1 base and 5 bases, there was a span of 9 bases. CDR3 nucleotides: TGTGCCAGCAGTTTAGGAGGGGACTATCAGCCCCAGCATTTT. This sequence encodes CASSLGGDYQPQHF.

The chain uses TRBV20-1 and TRBJ2-1; 9 bases agree with TRBD2. Per germline, CDR1 DFQATT and CDR2 SNEGSKA (reference sequence). The CDR3 contains 13 residues. The J segment lost 2 bases and the V segment lost 7 bases, leaving 3 bases of the junction unmatched. This CDR3 reads CSVGTSPYNEQFF. CDR3 bases: TGCAGTGTTGGGACTAGCCCCTACAATGAGCAGTTCTTC.

V and J are TRBV20-1 and TRBJ2-4; the match to TRBD2 covers 8 bases. The J call is doubtful: the DNA matches TRBJ2-7 better. The CDR3 runs to 14 residues. Germline V gives CDR1 DFQATT, CDR2 SNEGSKA (reference sequence). The CDR3 nucleotides read TGCAGTGCCAGACCGGGGGGGAATCTCTACGAGCAGTACTTC. Translating it yields CSARPGGNLYEQYF.

V is TRBV20-1 and J is TRBJ1-2; 7 nucleotides match TRBD1. The CDR3 loop spans 13 amino acids. After removal of 3 bases from V and 3 bases from J, the junction contained 4 bases not matched to a gene. The germline V gene has CDR1 DFQATT and CDR2 SNEGSKA (reference sequence). CDR3 in amino acids: CSAREQGYYGYTF. DNA for the CDR3: TGCAGTGCTAGGGAACAGGGGTACTATGGCTACACCTTC.

This rearrangement joins TRBV9 to TRBJ1-3; 9 nucleotides line up with TRBD1. The CDR3 has 15 residues. CDR1 and CDR2 from the germline V gene are SGDLS and YYNGEE. V trimming: 3 bases; J trimming: 5 bases; junction bases outside the gene matches: 6. The CDR3 coding sequence is TGTGCCAGCAGCGCGACGGGGACAGGGAGAAACACCATATATTTT. Protein: CASSATGTGRNTIYF.

CDR3 amino acids: CSADVGFENNLRNYGYTF. The CDR3 coding sequence is TGCAGCGCCGATGTTGGGTTCGAGAATAACCTCAGAAACTATGGCTACACCTTC. The V and J genes are TRBV29-1 and TRBJ1-2, with D unclear. CDR3 length: 18 residues. The germline V gene has CDR1 SQVTM and CDR2 ANQGSEA. The V and J ends lost 7 bases and 2 bases respectively, with 29 bases between them.

The sample holds many counts of this clonotype. The chain employs TRBV7-9 and TRBJ1-2; D remains unclear. The CDR3 contains 14 residues. Trimming shortened V by 1 base and J by 0 bases, and 6 bases separated the two germline ends. From germline, CDR1 is SEHNR and CDR2 FQNEAQ (reference sequence). The CDR3 sequence is CASSLVGTNYGYTF. The DNA of the CDR3 is TGTGCCAGCAGCTTAGTGGGCACTAACTATGGCTACACCTTC.

V gene TRBV20-1 combines with J gene TRBJ2-1; 7 bases align to TRBD2. The V segment lost 0 bases and the J segment 2 bases; nucleotides outside the gene matches: 7. The CDR3 consists of 16 residues. The germline CDR1 and CDR2 sequences are DFQATT and SNEGSKA (reference sequence). CDR3 sequence (DNA): TGCAGTGCTAGAGACCCGGGACTACTAACCTACAATGAGCAGTTCTTC. It yields the protein CSARDPGLLTYNEQFF.

This sequence joins TRBV13 and TRBJ2-1, with D possibly being TRBD2 (7 bases). Between the trimmed V and J ends, which lost 3 bases and 3 bases, there was a span of 15 bases. Germline V gene lookup returns CDR1 PRHDT and CDR2 FYEKMQ (reference sequence). CDR3 length: 16 residues. CDR3: CASSFEGGRSYNEQFF. CDR3 DNA: TGTGCCAGCAGCTTTGAGGGGGGGAGAAGCTACAATGAGCAGTTCTTC.